A selection of T cell receptor beta chains follows, all from one sample in a study of cytotoxic CD8 clonotypes in ibrutinib-treated CLL. Generated by immunoSEQ multiplex PCR, the TCRdb table keeps only in-frame clones and is missing some. Of roughly 150,000 clones in the sample, 70% to 90% are singletons; the top ten hold over 2.5%. Source: PBMCs, taken at disease progression, from a patient treated with ibrutinib. Source of these receptors: a human donor with chronic lymphocytic leukemia. Each CDR3 is given with its conserved first and last residue. D genes are given only for firm matches. Expanded clones are given a class, and other clones once, few, many or no size at all.

TRBJ2-1 TRBV5-6 . TRBD2 TGTGCCAGCAGCTCGACTAGCGGGAGACGGTTGAGTTCCTACAATGAGCAGTTCTTC CASSSTSGRRLSSYNEQFF
TRBJ2-7 TRBV11-3 . TRBD2 TGTGCCAGCAGCTTAGTCTCTAGCGGTTCCCTCGAGCAGTACTTC CASSLVSSGSLEQYF
TRBJ1-6 TRBV4-1 . . TGCGCCAGCAGCCAAGTTATTGCAAATTCACCCCTCCACTTT CASSQVIANSPLHF
TRBJ2-3 TRBV14 . . TGTGCCAGCAGCCGGGACTTGGGCACAGATACGCAGTATTTT CASSRDLGTDTQYF
TRBJ2-7 TRBV7-2 once . TGTGCCAGCAGCACCGGTCGTCACGAGCAGTACTTC CASSTGRHEQYF
TRBJ1-1 TRBV9 . . TGTGCCAGCAGCGGAAACAGGGACATGAACACTGAAGCTTTCTTT CASSGNRDMNTEAFF
TRBJ2-2 TRBV4-3 few . TGCGCCAGCAGCCAACGTTGGAACACCGGGGAGCTGTTTTTT CASSQRWNTGELFF
TRBJ1-3 TRBV6-6 . TRBD1 TGTGCCAGTAAGACAGGGGGCGGAAACACCATATATTTT CASKTGGGNTIYF
TRBJ2-4 TRBV27 . . TGTGCCAGCAGTCCTGACTGGGGCTACGGCAAAAACATTCAGTACTTC CASSPDWGYGKNIQYF
TRBJ1-3 TRBV10-3 . . TGTGCCATCAGTTTGGGACCGGGAAACACCATATATTTT CAISLGPGNTIYF
TRBJ2-7 TRBV6-5 . . TGTGCCAGCACGGGACGAGCCTACGAGCAGTACTTC CASTGRAYEQYF
TRBJ2-7 TRBV25-1 . TRBD1 TGTGCCAGCAGTGAATACGGGACAGGGTTCTACGAGCAGTACTTC CASSEYGTGFYEQYF
TRBJ1-4 TRBV5-4 few . TGTGCCAGCAGCCAGGACCAGGGAGATGAAAAACTGTTTTTT CASSQDQGDEKLFF
TRBJ2-1 TRBV4-3 . TRBD2 TGCGCCAGCAGCCACCGAACCCGGAATAGCGGGAAGGCCTACAATGAGCAGTTCTTC CASSHRTRNSGKAYNEQFF
TRBJ1-5 TRBV28 few . TGTGCCAGCAGTTTTACTAGAAATCAGCCCCAGCATTTT CASSFTRNQPQHF
TRBJ2-7 TRBV7-8 . TRBD1 TGTGCCAGCAGCCCCGCCACGTCAGGGGGTCTTCGCCCCTACGAGCAGTACTTC CASSPATSGGLRPYEQYF
TRBJ2-7 TRBV9 . . TGTGCCAGCAGCGTAGGTGGCTCGACCTACGAGCAGTACTTC CASSVGGSTYEQYF
TRBJ1-4 TRBV6-5 . . TGTGCCAGCAGGCCTGGCCCCAGGAAAGAAAAACTGTTTTTT CASRPGPRKEKLFF
TRBJ2-4 TRBV25-1 . . TGTGCCAGCAGTGAATTCGGAGACGGCATTCAGTACTTC CASSEFGDGIQYF
TRBJ2-7 TRBV7-6 . TRBD1 TGTGCCAGCAGCCATTTGACAGGGGTCGAGCAGTACTTC CASSHLTGVEQYF
TRBJ1-1 TRBV9 . . TGTGCCAGCAGCGTCGACCCTACAGGGCCCAACACTGAAGCTTTCTTT CASSVDPTGPNTEAFF
TRBJ1-1 TRBV10-1 . . TGCGCCAGCAGTCGGGACCTTATGAACACTGAAGCTTTCTTT CASSRDLMNTEAFF
TRBJ2-2 TRBV28 . . TGTGCCAGCAAAACATTTGGGCAGGGTGCCGGGGAGCTGTTTTTT CASKTFGQGAGELFF
TRBJ1-5 TRBV6-5 . . TGTGCCAGCAGTCCGAGTGGGTCCAGCAATCAGCCCCAGCATTTT CASSPSGSSNQPQHF
TRBJ1-1 TRBV2 . . TGTGCCAGCAGTAATAGTATGATTGAAGCTTTCTTT CASSNSMIEAFF
TRBJ2-7 TRBV27 . TRBD1 TGTGCCAGCAGTCGGACAGGGGTAATCTACGAGCAGTACTTC CASSRTGVIYEQYF
TRBJ1-1 TRBV10-1 . . TGCGCCAGCAGTGAGTCGCGTGGGGCTGTTGGGACTGAAGCTTTCTTT CASSESRGAVGTEAFF
TRBJ1-2 TRBV27 . . TGTGCCAGCAAAAAGTTGACAGACGGGACCTACTATGGCTACACCTTC CASKKLTDGTYYGYTF
TRBJ2-7 TRBV5-4 . TRBD2 TGTGCCAGCAGCTCAAGACTAGCGGGAGGGCCATCATGGCCCTACGAGCAGTACTTC CASSSRLAGGPSWPYEQYF
TRBJ1-2 TRBV7-3 . TRBD1 TGTGCCAGCAGCTTATCCAGCCAGACAGGGGGCGCGGGCTATGGCTACACCTTC CASSLSSQTGGAGYGYTF
TRBJ1-2 TRBV28 . TRBD1 TGTGCCAGCAGTACAAGGACAGGGGGCAACTATGGCTACACCTTC CASSTRTGGNYGYTF
TRBJ1-5 TRBV19 . . TGTGCCAGTAGTACACAAGGGGATAGCAATCAGCCCCAGCATTTT CASSTQGDSNQPQHF
TRBJ2-7 TRBV5-1 once . TGCGCCAGCAGCTTCCGGGACTGGAACTACGAGCAGTACTTC CASSFRDWNYEQYF
TRBJ2-4 TRBV7-2 . TRBD2 TGTGCCAGCTCGACAGGACTAGCGGGAGACGTGGGAAACATTCAGTACTTC CASSTGLAGDVGNIQYF
TRBJ2-2 TRBV11-3 once . TGTGCCAGCAGCTTAGTAATGGACACCGGGGAGCTGTTTTTT CASSLVMDTGELFF
TRBJ2-1 TRBV11-3 few . TGTGCCAGCAGCTTTTTTCTAGCCAATGAGCAGTTCTTC CASSFFLANEQFF
TRBJ1-2 TRBV18 . . TGTGCCAGCTCACAACCGGGGGGCGAACATGGCTACACCTTC CASSQPGGEHGYTF
TRBJ1-1 TRBV18 . . TGTGCCAGCTCACCTCAGTCGATAACCGGGAGGAACACTGAAGCTTTCTTT CASSPQSITGRNTEAFF
TRBJ1-5 TRBV19 . . TGTGCCAGTAGTAGTGCGGGGGTACGGCCCCAGCATTTT CASSSAGVRPQHF
TRBJ2-3 TRBV7-2 . . TGTGCCAGCAGCTTCACCGATACAGATACGCAGTATTTT CASSFTDTDTQYF
TRBJ2-7 TRBV30 once TRBD2 TGTGCCCGAGGGAGCGGGGCCTACGAGCAGTACTTC CARGSGAYEQYF
TRBJ1-1 TRBV10-1 . TRBD1 TGCGCCAGCAGTCTTGGGAGCGGGACAGGGTTAGGAACTGAAGCTTTCTTT CASSLGSGTGLGTEAFF
TRBJ1-5 TRBV6-5 once . TGTGCCAGCGGCCTAGGCAATCAGCCCCAGCATTTT CASGLGNQPQHF
TRBJ2-3 TRBV7-2 few TRBD2 TGTGCCAGCAGCTTAGGTACTAGCGGCGATACGCAGTATTTT CASSLGTSGDTQYF
TRBJ2-5 TRBV4-3 . . TGCGCCAGCAGACGGGACCGAGGGGAGACCCAGTACTTC CASRRDRGETQYF
TRBJ2-2 TRBV10-1 . . TGCGCCAGCAGTGAATTGGCCACGAACACCGGGGAGCTGTTTTTT CASSELATNTGELFF
TRBJ1-5 TRBV4-2 . TRBD1 TGTGCCAGCAGCCAAGAGGGACAGATCATCAATCAGCCCCAGCATTTT CASSQEGQIINQPQHF
TRBJ1-1 TRBV12-5 once . TGTGCTAGTGGTTTGATGACAGCTAATGAAGCTTTCTTT CASGLMTANEAFF
TRBJ2-1 TRBV5-1 . TRBD2 TGCGCCAGCAGCCTAGAAGCGGGAGGGCCTCGTTTCAATGAGCAGTTCTTC CASSLEAGGPRFNEQFF
TRBJ1-1 TRBV6-1 . . TGTGCCAGCACTCGAGACAGTAAAGCTTTCTTT CASTRDSKAFF
TRBJ2-2 TRBV29-1 . TRBD1 TGCAGCGCGACGTGGGGACAGGGGGCATTCATGGTGAACACCGGGGAGCTGTTTTTT CSATWGQGAFMVNTGELFF
TRBJ2-1 TRBV7-7 . . TGTGCTAGCAGCTTATATCAGGACAATGAGCAGTTCTTC CASSLYQDNEQFF
TRBJ1-1 TRBV18 . . TGTGCCAGCTCCGTCAAGGACACTGAAGCTTTCTTT CASSVKDTEAFF